This T cell receptor beta chain was obtained from a study of T cell responses to AZD1222 COVID-19 vaccine. Notes on the study in general: The donor group comprised mostly white British people and more females; the analysis possibly underestimated clonal diversity. No day 14 peak samples; only post-peak repertoires were characterized.

With V trimmed by 4 bases and J by 2 bases, 18 bases remained unmatched. Germline V gene data show CDR1 as SGHDT and CDR2 as YYEEEE. This CDR3 is 19 amino acids long. Remarks on this clone: The antigen is not known.

Method: immunoSEQ multiplex PCR; TCRdb's copy keeps in-frame clones and lacks some. The table includes some 120,000 clones, approximately 94% detected once. This sequence joins TRBV5-6 and TRBJ2-1, with TRBD2 identical over 7 bases. This receptor was obtained from an adult in good health. Source: peripheral blood, taken on day 0 of AZD1222 vaccination. DNA for the CDR3: TGTGCCAGCAGCCAGAGCCCAGGCCAAGATACTAGCGCCTACAATGAGCAGTTCTTC. It translates to CASSQSPGQDTSAYNEQFF.